The T cell receptor (beta chain) under discussion was sequenced for a study of blood T cell repertoires in COVID-19. In the study overall: Sites across the United States, Italy and Spain contributed samples from acute and convalescent COVID-19.

Trimming shortened V by 0 bases and J by 4 bases, and 11 bases separated the two germline ends. The germline CDR1 and CDR2 sequences are SGDLS and YYNGEE. This CDR3 contains 15 residues. Per the authors' pipeline: From reference gene primer amplification, estimates of nucleated cell counts were derived. The table came from immunoSEQ multiplex PCR; TCRdb's copy has only in-frame clones and leaves some out. The V and J calls and clone size are taken from that table; D and trimming were inferred from the DNA. The repertoire holds around 55,000 clones, with roughly 85% as singletons. The chain couples TRBV9 to TRBJ2-1, with D possibly TRBD2 on 5 matching bases. Sequencing used peripheral blood. This clonotype was obtained from a human donor in a cohort sampled during active COVID-19. The CDR3 bases are TGTGCCAGCAGCGTAGGGACTTCTCAGTACAATGAGCAGTTCTTC. Amino acid sequence: CASSVGTSQYNEQFF.